This entry lists 19 T cell receptor beta chains sequenced from one sample in a study of human T cells and chemical hapten exposure. The time point is: healthy volunteer bleed at 2 weeks. The authors extracted total RNA from unfractionated whole blood. Each CDR3 protein is one row after TCRdb ran MiXCR on the RACE reads. Among 130,000 or so distinct CDR3 sequences, approximately 9.5% were seen once, and the ten largest hold 1.5% to 2%. The sequencing sample was made of whole blood. Every receptor here comes from a male donor in good health. Some clones in this sample may be carry-over from other donors' samples.

This chain connects TRBV27 to TRBJ2-3, with 7 bases fitting TRBD1. CDR1 is MNHEY and CDR2 is SMNVEV in the germline V gene (reference sequence). The CDR3 has 13 amino acids. V was pared by 7 bases and J by 5 bases, with 6 bases of the junction left unmatched. This chain's CDR3 is CASTTYRGDTQYF. The CDR3 coding sequence is TGTGCCAGCACCACCTACAGGGGAGATACGCAGTATTTT.

The table lists this clonotype with many counts. This chain uses TRBV25-1 with TRBJ1-2; no firm D call. CDR3 length equals 15 residues. CDR1 and CDR2 (germline): MGHDK, SYGVNS. Deletions cut 4 bases from V and 0 bases from J, with 12 bases between. The CDR3 reads CASSASPDPNYGYTF. The CDR3 DNA reads TGTGCCAGCAGTGCATCACCGGACCCTAACTATGGCTACACCTTC.

This clonotype showed up just a few times. This CDR3 is CASSRLPGAGELFF. The CDR3 DNA reads TGCGCCAGCAGCCGCCTCCCAGGGGCCGGGGAGCTGTTTTTT. The rearrangement links TRBV5-1 to TRBJ2-2, with a tentative D call TRBD1 (6 bases). Germline loops: CDR1 SGHRS, CDR2 YFSETQ. CDR3 length: 14 amino acids. Trimming cost V 4 bases and J 6 bases, with 13 bases left between them.

There are many counts of this clonotype. The chain has TRBV7-9 and TRBJ1-1, with D hard to call. CDR3 length: 12 residues. V was clipped by 6 bases and J by 5 bases, with 10 bases between them. CDR1 and CDR2 from the germline V gene are SEHNR and FQNEAQ (reference sequence). The CDR3 loop reads CASREGVTEAFF. The CDR3 bases are TGTGCCAGCAGGGAGGGAGTAACTGAAGCTTTCTTT.

The CDR3 DNA reads as TGCGCCAGCAGGGATGCATCGAACGAGCAGTACTTC. Translated, it gives CASRDASNEQYF. The chain combines TRBV5-1 with TRBJ2-7; D remains ambiguous. The ends were cut back, 5 bases at V and 5 bases at J, with 11 bases in the middle. Per germline, CDR1 SGHRS and CDR2 YFSETQ. This CDR3 has 12 residues.

This clonotype turned up a few times. The chain couples TRBV4-1 to TRBJ2-1; 7 bases fit TRBD1. V lost 3 bases to trimming and J lost 6 bases; unmatched junction nucleotides: 5. CDR3 length equals 14 residues. CDR1 is MGHRA, CDR2 YSYEKL, per germline. CDR3 protein: CASSHVDRVNEQFF. The CDR3 nucleotides read TGCGCCAGCAGCCATGTTGACAGGGTCAATGAGCAGTTCTTC.

This clonotype was observed at least ten times. The V call is TRBV20-1, the J call TRBJ2-2; 8 positions match TRBD2. J gave up 3 bases and V 6 bases, and 9 bases lay outside the gene matches. CDR3 length equals 15 residues. Germline CDR1 DFQATT, CDR2 SNEGSKA (reference sequence). The CDR3 here is CSAVSGRKHTGELFF. CDR3 DNA: TGCAGTGCGGTGAGCGGGAGAAAGCACACCGGGGAGCTGTTTTTT.

This chain connects TRBV12-3 or TRBV12-4 to TRBJ1-1, with 8 bases fitting TRBD1. The CDR3 sequence is 14 residues long. J lost 5 bases, V lost 8 bases, and 10 bases had no gene match. DNA for the CDR3: TGTGCCAGCGCACTGACAGGGGTTGAAACTGAAGCTTTCTTT. It encodes CASALTGVETEAFF.

The sample holds a few counts of this clonotype. V usage is TRBV6-2 or TRBV6-3 and J usage is TRBJ1-1; D gene unclear. The CDR3 sequence is 14 residues long. CDR1 is MNHEY, CDR2 SVGEGT, per germline. Deletions cut 2 bases from V and 0 bases from J, with 7 bases between. Here the CDR3 DNA reads TGTGCCAGCAGTTACAAGGGCGTGAACACTGAAGCTTTCTTT. It codes for CASSYKGVNTEAFF.

This clonotype occurred many times. This chain connects TRBV20-1 to TRBJ2-7; no reliable D call. Per the germline V gene, CDR1 is DFQATT and CDR2 is SNEGSKA (reference sequence). Trimming took 0 bases from V and 3 from J, leaving 15 bases between them. The CDR3 spans 15 residues. The chain's CDR3 is CSARDHRVSLYEQYF. The CDR3 DNA follows: TGCAGTGCTAGAGATCATCGGGTCAGCCTCTACGAGCAGTACTTC.

The rearrangement links TRBV7-8 to TRBJ2-1, with 7 bases matching TRBD2. The CDR3 sequence is 16 residues long. The germline V gene encodes CDR1 SGHVS and CDR2 FQNEAQ. The V and J ends lost 6 bases and 0 bases, in that order; junction bases with no gene match: 8. CDR3 region: CASSFSGLSSYNEQFF. The CDR3 nucleotides read TGTGCCAGCAGTTTTAGCGGGCTCAGCTCCTACAATGAGCAGTTCTTC.

This clonotype was found many times. V and J are TRBV30 and TRBJ1-5, with D unclear. CDR1 and CDR2 (germline): GTSNPN, SVGIG (reference sequence). Trimming took 1 base from V and 0 from J, leaving 7 bases between them. This CDR3 has 14 amino acids. The CDR3 DNA reads as TGTGCCTGGAGTGGCAGGACTAGCAATCAGCCCCAGCATTTT. Encoded protein: CAWSGRTSNQPQHF.

Notes on this clonotype: A much larger clone is a single base away; this may be a read error. The CDR3 nucleotides are TGTGCCAGCAGAACAGGGGGCATTGATCCTAATGAAAAACTGTTTTTT. Amino acids: CASRTGGIDPNEKLFF. This sequence joins TRBV10-3 and TRBJ1-4; 9 bases are shared with TRBD1. From germline, CDR1 is ENHRY and CDR2 SYGVKD. This CDR3 spans 16 amino acids. V gave up 10 bases and J gave up 3 bases; unmatched junction bases: 12.

This clonotype was counted many times. The genes are TRBV20-1 and TRBJ1-3; 10 bases fit TRBD1. V trimming: 7 bases; J trimming: 1 base; junction bases outside the gene matches: 10. Germline lookup yields CDR1 DFQATT and CDR2 SNEGSKA (reference sequence). This CDR3 comprises 16 residues. The DNA for the CDR3 is TGCAGTGTCATGAGGGGGACAGGGGTGTCTGGAAACACCATATATTTT. Its protein product is CSVMRGTGVSGNTIYF.

In this sample, this clonotype turned up many times. The chain joins TRBV6-5 to TRBJ2-1; 7 positions agree with TRBD1. V lost 2 bases and J lost 2; bases outside the gene matches: 3. The CDR3 extends over 15 amino acids. Germline V gene sequence: CDR1 MNHEY, CDR2 SVGAGI. CDR3 region: CASSYRQGAYNEQFF. The CDR3 region has the DNA TGTGCCAGCAGTTACCGTCAGGGGGCCTACAATGAGCAGTTCTTC.

This chain joins TRBV20-1 and TRBJ2-7, with TRBD2 identical over 7 bases. In germline, CDR1 is DFQATT, CDR2 SNEGSKA (reference sequence). The CDR3 totals 14 residues. Trimming removed 2 bases from V and 2 bases from J; junction bases left unmatched: 6. This CDR3 reads CSARHPGGTYEQYF. The CDR3 coding sequence is TGCAGTGCTAGACACCCGGGAGGTACCTACGAGCAGTACTTC.

A few counts support this clonotype. The chain carries TRBV5-6 and TRBJ1-1; 9 bases are a match to TRBD1. After removal of 2 bases from V and 5 bases from J, the junction contained 7 bases not matched to a gene. CDR3 size: 15 residues. Germline values: CDR1 SGHDT, CDR2 YYEEEE. The CDR3 here is CASSFDRDRVTEAFF. The CDR3 coding sequence is TGTGCCAGCAGCTTCGACCGGGACAGGGTGACTGAAGCTTTCTTT.

This clonotype was counted once. An end of the junction does not agree with germline; a read error may underlie this. The CDR3 loop is CASRAVRDTEALF. The CDR3 coding sequence is TGTGCCAGCAGGGCAGTCAGGGACACTGAAGCTCTCTTT. The rearrangement joins TRBV6-2 or TRBV6-3 to TRBJ1-1; D perhaps matches TRBD1 (6 bases). The CDR3 is 13 amino acids. In germline, CDR1 is MNHEY, CDR2 SVGEGT.

In this sample, this clonotype turned up a few times. The chain couples TRBV27 to TRBJ1-2, with 7 bases lining up with TRBD1. This CDR3 has 13 residues. V shed 2 bases and J 8 bases; nucleotides not matched to a gene: 5. Germline CDR1 MNHEY, CDR2 SMNVEV (reference sequence). The CDR3 is CASSLTGARGYTF. CDR3 nucleotides: TGTGCCAGCAGTTTAACAGGGGCGAGAGGCTACACCTTC.